The 14 T cell receptor beta chains listed next were all sequenced from one sample in a study of blood T cells in healthy people across ages. The use of a sample-barcoded 5' primer and a J-beta primer mix characterized a second PCR of about 6 to 12 cycles. Via MiXCR, TCRdb re-called the 5' RACE reads, giving one row per CDR3 protein. Here the sample spans approximately 810,000 distinct CDR3 sequences, around 30% being singletons. Sequencing was performed on blood. The receptors shown here come from a woman aged 80 or over in good health.

This clonotype was seen ten or more times. The chain has TRBV10-2 and TRBJ2-3; D might be TRBD2 (5 bases). The length of the CDR3 is 16 residues. Germline CDR1 and CDR2: WSHSY and SAAADI. The germline V and J ends were trimmed by 4 bases and 9 bases, with 23 bases remaining between them. As DNA, the CDR3 is TGCGCCAGCAGTGGGGGAGCCACAAGGATGACCTTGACGCAGTATTTT. This gives the protein CASSGGATRMTLTQYF.

As regards this clonotype: A much bigger clone sits one base away, suggesting this may be a read error. The rearrangement joins TRBV28 to TRBJ2-1; D is undetermined. Trimming shortened V by 3 bases and J by 5 bases, and 11 bases separated the two germline ends. Germline-derived CDR1 and CDR2 are MDHEN and SYDVKM. The CDR3 consists of 14 residues. As DNA, the CDR3 is TGTGCCAGCAGTTTGGACGGGCCGAACAATGAGCAGTTCTTC. Amino acid sequence: CASSLDGPNNEQFF.

This clonotype was found many times. The chain recombines TRBV12-3 or TRBV12-4 with TRBJ2-4, with TRBD1 matching 9 bases. The CDR3 extends over 14 amino acids. Germline trimming cut 3 bases from V and 4 bases from J; bases unmatched to any gene: 1. The CDR3 region is CASSFGQGKNIQYF. CDR3 nucleotides: TGTGCCAGCAGTTTCGGACAGGGGAAAAACATTCAGTACTTC.

This clonotype was observed at least ten times. The rearrangement uses TRBV6-1 and TRBJ2-3; 7 bases fit TRBD1. The CDR3 extends over 15 amino acids. V trimming: 6 bases; J trimming: 0 bases; junction bases outside the gene matches: 6. Germline CDR1 MNHNS, CDR2 SASEGT. The CDR3 bases are TGTGCCAGCAGGCGGAACAGGGGAAGCACAGATACGCAGTATTTT. Its protein product is CASRRNRGSTDTQYF.

This clonotype was counted a single time. The rearrangement uses TRBV28 and TRBJ2-1, with a tentative D call TRBD2 (7 bases). Trimming shortened V by 11 bases and J by 2 bases, and 19 bases separated the two germline ends. The CDR3 contains 15 residues. The germline CDR1 and CDR2 sequences are MDHEN and SYDVKM. CDR3 protein: CAGRGGRGTYNEQFF. The CDR3 bases are TGTGCCGGCCGAGGGGGGAGGGGAACCTACAATGAGCAGTTCTTC.

The chain recombines TRBV7-2 with TRBJ2-2; 7 nucleotides line up with TRBD1. The germline V gene encodes CDR1 SGHTA and CDR2 FQGNSA. V gave up 6 bases and J gave up 6 bases; unmatched junction bases: 7. The CDR3 is made up of 14 amino acids. In DNA, the CDR3 is TGTGCCAGCAGACCCCTGACAGGGCCCGGGGAGCTGTTTTTT. Translating it yields CASRPLTGPGELFF.

This clonotype was recorded many times. J is TRBJ2-1 and V is TRBV11-2, with D tentatively TRBD1 (5 bases). Deletions cut 5 bases from V and 5 bases from J, with 16 bases between. The CDR3 consists of 15 residues. CDR1 and CDR2 (germline): SGHAT, FQNNGV. CDR3 region: CASSPIKGAHNEQFF. CDR3 DNA sequence: TGTGCCAGCAGCCCGATAAAAGGGGCCCACAATGAGCAGTTCTTC. Drawing the rest from reference TRBV11-2 and TRBJ2-1, the complete variable domain is EAGVAQSPRYKIIEKRQSVAFWCNPISGHATLYWYQQILGQGPKLLIQFQNNGVVDDSQLPKDRFSAERLKGVDSTLKIQPAKLEDSAVYLCASSPIKGAHNEQFFGPGTRLTVL.

This clonotype was recorded many times. The chain has TRBV5-5 and TRBJ2-1; D is undetermined. The CDR3 length is 14 residues. Germline V gives CDR1 SGHKS, CDR2 YYEKEE (reference sequence). The ends were cut back, 1 base at V and 4 bases at J, with 9 bases in the middle. CDR3 region: CASSLFKQYNEQFF. DNA for the CDR3: TGTGCCAGCAGCTTGTTCAAACAGTACAATGAGCAGTTCTTC.

This clonotype has ten or more counts. This rearrangement joins TRBV24-1 to TRBJ1-2, with D possibly TRBD1 on 6 matching bases. V was trimmed by 3 bases and J by 3 bases, leaving 13 bases between them. Germline V gene data show CDR1 as KGHDR and CDR2 as SFDVKD. The length of the CDR3 is 15 residues. The CDR3 here is CATSDNRALDYGYTF. The CDR3 bases are TGTGCCACCAGTGATAACAGGGCATTAGACTATGGCTACACCTTC.

Only a few counts were recorded for this clonotype. A clone one base away is much larger, so this may be a read error. The chain recombines TRBV11-2 with TRBJ2-5, with TRBD1 matching 7 bases. V was clipped by 5 bases and J by 5 bases; unmatched bases: 11. Germline V gives CDR1 SGHAT, CDR2 FQNNGV. This CDR3 spans 15 amino acids. The CDR3 loop is CASSPNRGGWETQYF. DNA of the CDR3: TGTGCCAGCAGCCCCAACAGGGGCGGGTGGGAGACCCAGTACTTC.

This clonotype was seen a handful of times. V is TRBV11-2 and J is TRBJ2-3; 16 positions match TRBD2. The length of the CDR3 is 18 residues. J was trimmed by 6 bases and V by 5 bases; bases with no gene match: 11. The germline CDR1 and CDR2 sequences are SGHAT and FQNNGV. CDR3 amino acids: CASSEAGTSGGAWDTQYF. The CDR3 bases are TGTGCCAGCAGCGAAGCCGGGACTAGCGGGGGGGCTTGGGATACGCAGTATTTT.

The V call is TRBV20-1, the J call TRBJ2-2; no reliable D call. V was clipped by 0 bases and J by 3 bases, with 5 bases between them. The CDR3 covers 13 residues. The germline gives CDR1 DFQATT, CDR2 SNEGSKA (reference sequence). The CDR3 protein is CSARDVHTGELFF. The CDR3 coding sequence is TGCAGTGCTAGAGATGTACACACCGGGGAGCTGTTTTTT.

The chain joins TRBV10-2 to TRBJ1-4; D gene ambiguous. Germline assignment: CDR1 WSHSY and CDR2 SAAADI. This CDR3 is built from 11 residues. V shed 3 bases and J shed 13 bases, with 9 bases lying between them. The CDR3 here is CASSEGRILFF. CDR3 sequence (DNA): TGCGCCAGCAGTGAAGGGAGAATACTGTTTTTT.

This clonotype came up many times. The gene calls are TRBV4-3 and TRBJ2-5, with unresolved D. Trimming cost V 0 bases and J 7 bases, with 9 bases left between them. The CDR3 loop spans 13 amino acids. In germline, CDR1 is LGHNA, CDR2 YSLEER. CDR3 amino acids: CASSQESSGTQYF. The DNA for the CDR3 is TGCGCCAGCAGCCAAGAAAGCTCTGGGACCCAGTACTTC.